Listed here are 8 T cell receptor beta chains from one sample, sequenced in a study of breast tumors, draining lymph nodes, adjacent tissues. Samples came from axillary lymph nodes draining the breast cancer. TCRdb independently ran MiXCR on the multiplex PCR reads; one entry per CDR3 protein. The sample includes 150,000 to 250,000 distinct CDR3 sequences, roughly 31% of them seen just once. The sample was axillary lymph node tissue. Source of these receptors: a female donor with breast cancer. Some clones in this sample may be carry-over from other donors' samples.

This clonotype occurred many times. The chain carries TRBV3-1 and TRBJ1-2, with D uncertain. Germline V CDR1 and CDR2: LGHDT, YNNKEL (reference sequence). V was cut by 1 base and J by 4 bases, with 10 bases left in between. The CDR3 loop spans 14 amino acids. The CDR3 nucleotides read TGTGCCAGCAGCCAAGTGGACGACCCCTATGGCTACACCTTC. This encodes CASSQVDDPYGYTF.

Note on this clonotype: Just one base apart from a much larger clone, this may be a read error. This chain uses TRBV9 with TRBJ2-5, with D perhaps matching TRBD2 (7 bases). CDR3 length equals 15 residues. Germline V CDR1 and CDR2: SGDLS, YYNGEE. Here the CDR3 reads CASSVWGGFGETPYF. CDR3 nucleotides: TGTGCCAGCAGCGTTTGGGGGGGCTTCGGAGAGACCCCGTACTTC.

Concerning this clonotype itself: In this CDR3 the conserved last residue, phenylalanine or tryptophan, is missing, so a read error is likely. The rearrangement uses TRBV6-5 and TRBJ1-6; tentatively, D is TRBD1 (5 bases). The CDR3 is 15 amino acids. V was shortened by 4 bases and J by 7 bases, with 14 bases between the two germline ends. CDR1 and CDR2 (germline): MNHEY, SVGAGI. The CDR3: CASSCSLQGNSPLHS. Written as DNA, the CDR3 is TGTGCCAGCAGTTGCTCGCTCCAGGGCAATTCACCCCTCCACTCT.

At least ten counts were recorded for this clonotype. V is TRBV7-2 and J is TRBJ2-1; 9 bases agree with TRBD2. Unmatched junction bases numbered 8, after V lost 1 base and J lost 10 bases. The germline V gene has CDR1 SGHTA and CDR2 FQGNSA. The CDR3 has 15 amino acids. The CDR3 is CASSLVTSGPGEQFF. CDR3 bases: TGTGCCAGCAGCTTAGTGACTAGCGGCCCAGGGGAGCAGTTCTTC.

This clonotype was seen at least ten times. J is TRBJ2-3 and V is TRBV18, with D unclear. The germline V gene encodes CDR1 KGHSH and CDR2 LQKENI. CDR3 size: 12 residues. With 2 bases removed from V and 4 bases from J, the gap between germline ends came to 4 bases. CDR3 residues: CASSPSPDTQYF. The CDR3, as DNA: TGTGCCAGCTCACCAAGCCCAGATACGCAGTATTTT.

On this clonotype itself: One junction end disagrees with the germline gene, perhaps due to a read error. The chain uses TRBV15 and TRBJ2-2, with D perhaps matching TRBD1 (6 bases). Germline values: CDR1 LNHNV, CDR2 YYDKDF (reference sequence). This CDR3 contains 19 residues. The CDR3 sequence is CATSREGAGGLRAAGELFF. DNA for the CDR3: TGTGCCACCAGCAGAGAGGGGGCTGGCGGTCTCCGTGCGGCCGGGGAGCTGTTTTTC.

The genes are TRBV19 and TRBJ1-6; unclear D gene. There are 14 residues in the CDR3. V was cut by 6 bases and J by 7 bases, with 13 bases left in between. Germline V gives CDR1 LNHDA, CDR2 SQIVND (reference sequence). This CDR3 reads CASRQGRWNSPLHF. CDR3 nucleotides: TGTGCCAGTAGACAAGGCCGGTGGAATTCACCCCTCCACTTT. Together with reference TRBV19 and TRBJ1-6, the CDR3 gives the full variable domain: DGGITQSPKYLFRKEGQNVTLSCEQNLNHDAMYWYRQDPGQGLRLIYYSQIVNDFQKGDIAEGYSVSREKKESFPLTVTSAQKNPTAFYLCASRQGRWNSPLHFGNGTRLTVT.

About this clonotype itself: A single base separates this from a much larger clone, so it may be a read error. The V call is TRBV20-1, the J call TRBJ1-2, with D uncertain. The CDR3 is 10 amino acids. V gave up 2 bases and J gave up 4 bases, with 2 bases separating them. CDR1 is DFQATT, CDR2 SNEGSKA, per germline (reference sequence). CDR3 amino acids: CSARRYGYTF. As DNA, the CDR3 is TGCAGTGCTAGACGCTATGGCTACACCTTC.